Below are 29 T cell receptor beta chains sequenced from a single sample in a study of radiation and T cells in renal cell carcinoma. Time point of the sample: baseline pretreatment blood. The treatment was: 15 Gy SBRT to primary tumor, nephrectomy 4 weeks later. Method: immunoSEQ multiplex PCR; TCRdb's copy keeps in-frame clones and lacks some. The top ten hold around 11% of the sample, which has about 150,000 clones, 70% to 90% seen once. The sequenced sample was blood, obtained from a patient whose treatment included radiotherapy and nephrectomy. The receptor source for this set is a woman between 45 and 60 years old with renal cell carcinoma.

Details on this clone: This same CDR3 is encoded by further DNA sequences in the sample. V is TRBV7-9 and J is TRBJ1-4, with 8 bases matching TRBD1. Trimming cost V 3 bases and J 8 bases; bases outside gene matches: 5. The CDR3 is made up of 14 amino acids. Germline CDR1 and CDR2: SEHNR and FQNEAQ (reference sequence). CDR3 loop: CASSFGQGREKLFF. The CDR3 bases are TGTGCCAGCAGCTTCGGACAGGGACGGGAAAAACTGTTTTTT. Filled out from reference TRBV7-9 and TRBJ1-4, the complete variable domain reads DTGVSQNPRHKITKRGQNVTFRCDPISEHNRLYWYRQTLGQGPEFLTYFQNEAQLEKSRLLSDRFSAERPKGSFSTLEIQRTEQGDSAMYLCASSFGQGREKLFFGSGTQLSVL.

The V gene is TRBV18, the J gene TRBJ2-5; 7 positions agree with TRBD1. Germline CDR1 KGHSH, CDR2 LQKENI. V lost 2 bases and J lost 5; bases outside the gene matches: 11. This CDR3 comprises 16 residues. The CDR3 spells CASSPGQGVLGETQYF. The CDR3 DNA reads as TGTGCCAGCTCACCAGGGCAGGGGGTGCTCGGCGAGACCCAGTACTTC.

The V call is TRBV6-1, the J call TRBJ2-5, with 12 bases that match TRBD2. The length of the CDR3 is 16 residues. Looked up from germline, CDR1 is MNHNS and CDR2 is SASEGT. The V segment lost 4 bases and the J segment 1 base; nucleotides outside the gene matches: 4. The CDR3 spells CASSARLAGAQETQYF. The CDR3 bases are TGTGCCAGCAGTGCCAGACTAGCGGGGGCCCAAGAGACCCAGTACTTC.

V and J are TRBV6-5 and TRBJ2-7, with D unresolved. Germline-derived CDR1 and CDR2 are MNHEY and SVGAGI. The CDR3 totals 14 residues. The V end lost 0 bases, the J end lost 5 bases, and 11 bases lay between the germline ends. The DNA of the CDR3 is TGTGCCAGCAGTTACTCCCGGGTAGGCGACGAGCAGTACTTC. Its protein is CASSYSRVGDEQYF.

CDR3 loop: CASSPSGQETQYF. The CDR3 DNA is TGTGCCAGTAGTCCTAGCGGACAAGAGACCCAGTACTTC. The rearrangement links TRBV19 to TRBJ2-5, with 7 bases fitting TRBD2. V was pared by 5 bases and J by 2 bases, with 2 bases of the junction left unmatched. Germline V gives CDR1 LNHDA, CDR2 SQIVND (reference sequence). This CDR3 comprises 13 residues.

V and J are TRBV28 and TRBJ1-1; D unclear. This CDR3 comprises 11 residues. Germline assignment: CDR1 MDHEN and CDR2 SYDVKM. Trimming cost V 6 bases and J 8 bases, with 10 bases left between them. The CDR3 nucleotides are TGTGCCAGCAGATCGGCCTGGGAAGCTTTCTTT. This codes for CASRSAWEAFF.

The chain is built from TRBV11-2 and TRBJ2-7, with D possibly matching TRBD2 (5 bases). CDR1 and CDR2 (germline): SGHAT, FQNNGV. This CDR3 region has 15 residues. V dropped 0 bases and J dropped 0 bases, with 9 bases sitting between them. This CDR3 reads CASSLELGSSYEQYF. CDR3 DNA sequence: TGTGCCAGCAGCTTAGAGCTGGGGAGCTCCTACGAGCAGTACTTC.

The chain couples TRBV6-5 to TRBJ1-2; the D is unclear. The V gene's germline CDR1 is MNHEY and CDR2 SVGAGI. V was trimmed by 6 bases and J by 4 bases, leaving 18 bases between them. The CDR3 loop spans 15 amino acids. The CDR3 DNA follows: TGTGCCAGCAGCTCCCGGGAGGGAGACATCTATGGCTACACCTTC. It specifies CASSSREGDIYGYTF.

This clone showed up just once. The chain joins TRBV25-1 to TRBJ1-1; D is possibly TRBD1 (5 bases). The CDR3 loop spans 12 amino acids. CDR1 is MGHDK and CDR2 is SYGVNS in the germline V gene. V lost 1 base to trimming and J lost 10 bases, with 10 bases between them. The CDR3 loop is CASSEWGGGAFF. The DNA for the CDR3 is TGTGCCAGCAGTGAATGGGGCGGGGGAGCTTTCTTT.

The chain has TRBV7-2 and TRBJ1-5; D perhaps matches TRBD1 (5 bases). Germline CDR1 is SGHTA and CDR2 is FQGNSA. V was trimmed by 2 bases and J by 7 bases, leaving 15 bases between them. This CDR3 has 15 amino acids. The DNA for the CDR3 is TGTGCCAGCAGCTTAACGCGCGGGGGGGAACAGCCCCAGCATTTT. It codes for CASSLTRGGEQPQHF.

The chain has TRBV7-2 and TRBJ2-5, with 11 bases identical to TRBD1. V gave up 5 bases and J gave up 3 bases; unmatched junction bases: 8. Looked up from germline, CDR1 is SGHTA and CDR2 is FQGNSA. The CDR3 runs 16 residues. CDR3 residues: CASSTMDRGLEETQYF. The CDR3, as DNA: TGTGCCAGCAGCACTATGGACAGGGGGCTAGAAGAGACCCAGTACTTC.

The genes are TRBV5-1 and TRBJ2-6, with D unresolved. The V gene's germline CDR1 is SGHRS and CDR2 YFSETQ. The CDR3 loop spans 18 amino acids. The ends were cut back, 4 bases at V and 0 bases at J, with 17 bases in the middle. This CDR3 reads CASSTWTALSSGANVLTF. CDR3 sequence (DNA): TGCGCCAGCAGCACCTGGACGGCGTTGAGCTCTGGGGCCAACGTCCTGACTTTC. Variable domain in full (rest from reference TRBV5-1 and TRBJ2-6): KAGVTQTPRYLIKTRGQQVTLSCSPISGHRSVSWYQQTPGQGLQFLFEYFSETQRNKGNFPGRFSGRQFSNSRSEMNVSTLELGDSALYLCASSTWTALSSGANVLTFGAGSRLTVL.

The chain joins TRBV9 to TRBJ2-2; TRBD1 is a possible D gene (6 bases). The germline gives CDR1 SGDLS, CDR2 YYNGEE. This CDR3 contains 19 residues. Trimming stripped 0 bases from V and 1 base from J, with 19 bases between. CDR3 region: CASSVAGVLVGGNTGELFF. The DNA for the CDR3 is TGTGCCAGCAGCGTAGCCGGGGTACTAGTAGGGGGGAACACCGGGGAGCTGTTTTTT.

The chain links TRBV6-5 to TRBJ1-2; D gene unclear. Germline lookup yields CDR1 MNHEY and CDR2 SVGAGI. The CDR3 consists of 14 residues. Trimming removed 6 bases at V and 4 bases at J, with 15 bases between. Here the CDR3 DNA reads TGTGCCAGCAGCCGTGCCCAGACGGTCTATGGCTACACCTTC. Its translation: CASSRAQTVYGYTF.

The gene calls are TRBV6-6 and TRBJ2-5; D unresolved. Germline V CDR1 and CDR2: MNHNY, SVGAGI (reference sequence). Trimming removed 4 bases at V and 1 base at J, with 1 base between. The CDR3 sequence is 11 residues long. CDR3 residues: CASSSQETQYF. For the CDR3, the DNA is TGTGCCAGCAGTTCCCAAGAGACCCAGTACTTC.

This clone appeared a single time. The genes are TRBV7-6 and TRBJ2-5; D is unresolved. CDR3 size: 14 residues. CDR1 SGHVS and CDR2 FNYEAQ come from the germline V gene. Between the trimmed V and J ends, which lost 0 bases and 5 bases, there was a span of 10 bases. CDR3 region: CASSLALGSETQYF. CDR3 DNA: TGTGCCAGCAGCTTAGCGCTAGGGTCGGAGACCCAGTACTTC.

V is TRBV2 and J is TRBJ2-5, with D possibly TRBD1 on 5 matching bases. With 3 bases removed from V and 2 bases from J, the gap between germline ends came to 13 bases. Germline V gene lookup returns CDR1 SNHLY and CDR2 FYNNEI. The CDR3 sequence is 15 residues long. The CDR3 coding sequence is TGTGCCAGCAGTGATTTGCGGACACCTCAAGAGACCCAGTACTTC. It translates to CASSDLRTPQETQYF.

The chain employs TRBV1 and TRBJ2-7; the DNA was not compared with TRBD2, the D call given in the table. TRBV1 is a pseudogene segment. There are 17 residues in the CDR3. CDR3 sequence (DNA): TGCACCCGCGGGGGGAAGGGGGCTAGCGGGGTCTCTGAGGAGCAGTACTTC. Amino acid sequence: CTRGGKGASGVSEEQYF.

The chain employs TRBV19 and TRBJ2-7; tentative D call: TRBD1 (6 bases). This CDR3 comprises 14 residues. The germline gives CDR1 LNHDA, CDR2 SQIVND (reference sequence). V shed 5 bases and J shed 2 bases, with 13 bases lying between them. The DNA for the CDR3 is TGTGCCAGTAGTCGGGACACGGAAACCTACGAGCAGTACTTC. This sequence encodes CASSRDTETYEQYF.

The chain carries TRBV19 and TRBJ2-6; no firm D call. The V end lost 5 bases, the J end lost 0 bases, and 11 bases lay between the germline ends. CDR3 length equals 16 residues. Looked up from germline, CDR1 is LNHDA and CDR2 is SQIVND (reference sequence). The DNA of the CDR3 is TGTGCCAGTAGTGTGACCAGGAGCTCTGGGGCCAACGTCCTGACTTTC. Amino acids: CASSVTRSSGANVLTF.

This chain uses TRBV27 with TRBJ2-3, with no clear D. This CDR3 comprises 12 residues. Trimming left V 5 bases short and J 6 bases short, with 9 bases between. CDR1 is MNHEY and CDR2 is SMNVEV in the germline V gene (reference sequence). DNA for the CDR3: TGTGCCAGCAGTAGAGTGGGGGATACGCAGTATTTT. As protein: CASSRVGDTQYF.

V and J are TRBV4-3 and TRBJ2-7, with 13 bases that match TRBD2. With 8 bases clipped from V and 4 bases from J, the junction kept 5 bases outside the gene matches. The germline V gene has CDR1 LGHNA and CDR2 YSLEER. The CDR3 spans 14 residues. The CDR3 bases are TGCGCCAGCGGCTGGACTAGCGGGGGTTACGAGCAGTACTTC. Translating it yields CASGWTSGGYEQYF.

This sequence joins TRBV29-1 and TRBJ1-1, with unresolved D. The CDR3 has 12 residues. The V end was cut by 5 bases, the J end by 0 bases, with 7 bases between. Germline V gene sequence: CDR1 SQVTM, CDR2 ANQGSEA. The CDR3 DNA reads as TGCAGCGTTTTGGAATTGAACACTGAAGCTTTCTTT. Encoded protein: CSVLELNTEAFF.

The CDR3 DNA reads TGTGCCAGCACACGGGACAGGACCTTGAATGTTCAGCATTTT. It encodes CASTRDRTLNVQHF. J is TRBJ1-5 and V is TRBV2; TRBD1 matches at 8 bases. Germline trimming cut 7 bases from V and 13 bases from J; bases unmatched to any gene: 15. CDR3 length equals 14 residues. Germline values: CDR1 SNHLY, CDR2 FYNNEI.

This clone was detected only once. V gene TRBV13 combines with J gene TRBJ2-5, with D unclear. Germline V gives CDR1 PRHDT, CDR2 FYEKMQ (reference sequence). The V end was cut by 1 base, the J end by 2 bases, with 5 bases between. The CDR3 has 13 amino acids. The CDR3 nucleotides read TGTGCCAGCAGCTTAGTTGGGCAAGAGACCCAGTACTTC. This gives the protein CASSLVGQETQYF.

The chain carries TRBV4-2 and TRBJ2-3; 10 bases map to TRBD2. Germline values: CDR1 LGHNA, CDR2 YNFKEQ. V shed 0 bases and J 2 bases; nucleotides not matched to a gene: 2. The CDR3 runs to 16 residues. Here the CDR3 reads CASSQEAGGNTDTQYF. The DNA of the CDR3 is TGTGCCAGCAGCCAAGAAGCGGGGGGGAACACAGATACGCAGTATTTT.

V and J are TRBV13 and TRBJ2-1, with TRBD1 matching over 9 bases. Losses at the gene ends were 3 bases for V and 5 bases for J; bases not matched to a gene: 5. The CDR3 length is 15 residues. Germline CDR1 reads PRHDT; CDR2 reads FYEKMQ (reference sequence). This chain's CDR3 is CASSFGQGLNNEQFF. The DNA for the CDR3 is TGTGCCAGCAGCTTCGGACAGGGGCTCAACAATGAGCAGTTCTTC.

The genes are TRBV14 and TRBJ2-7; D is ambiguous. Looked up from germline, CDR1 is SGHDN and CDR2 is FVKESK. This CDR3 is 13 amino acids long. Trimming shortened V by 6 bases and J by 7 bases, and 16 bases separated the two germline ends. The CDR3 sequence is CASSPLNAREQYF. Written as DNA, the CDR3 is TGTGCCAGCAGTCCCCTCAACGCGCGGGAGCAGTACTTC. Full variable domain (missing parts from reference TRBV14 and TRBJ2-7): EAGVTQFPSHSVIEKGQTVTLRCDPISGHDNLYWYRRVMGKEIKFLLHFVKESKQDESGMPNNRFLAERTGGTYSTLKVQPAELEDSGVYFCASSPLNAREQYFGPGTRLTVT.

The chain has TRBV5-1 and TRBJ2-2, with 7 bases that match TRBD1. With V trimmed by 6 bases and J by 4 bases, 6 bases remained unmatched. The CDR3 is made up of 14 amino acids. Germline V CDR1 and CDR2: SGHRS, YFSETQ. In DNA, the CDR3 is TGCGCCAGCAATCTGGGACAGAGCACCGGGGAGCTGTTTTTT. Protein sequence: CASNLGQSTGELFF.